These 8 T cell receptor beta chains were all obtained from the same sample, sequenced in a study of T cell responses to AZD1222 COVID-19 vaccine. This table comes from immunoSEQ multiplex PCR, and its TCRdb copy is limited to in-frame clones, with some not included. The sample includes 150,000 or so clones, around 86% of them seen just once. The starting material was peripheral blood, obtained on day 0 of AZD1222 vaccination. The receptors derive from an adult in good health.

The CDR3 nucleotides are TGTGCCAGTAGTATGCCCGGGGACGGAGCTAACTATGGCTACACCTTC. It is translated as CASSMPGDGANYGYTF. V and J are TRBV19 and TRBJ1-2, with a weak D call TRBD1 (5 bases). Per the germline V gene, CDR1 is LNHDA and CDR2 is SQIVND (reference sequence). The CDR3 sequence is 16 residues long. The germline V and J ends were trimmed by 3 bases and 0 bases, with 14 bases remaining between them.

The chain uses TRBV3-1 (or the pseudogene TRBV3-2) and TRBJ1-2, with TRBD1 as a possible D gene (5 bases). Germline V CDR1 and CDR2: LGHDT, YNNKEL (reference sequence). CDR3 length: 15 residues. Trimming left V 0 bases short and J 4 bases short, with 12 bases between. CDR3 sequence (DNA): TGTGCCAGCAGCCAAGATGTCCGGGGGAGCTATGGCTACACCTTC. It is translated as CASSQDVRGSYGYTF.

V gene TRBV6-5 combines with J gene TRBJ1-4; D gene unclear. The ends were cut back, 8 bases at V and 8 bases at J, with 12 bases in the middle. The germline V gene has CDR1 MNHEY and CDR2 SVGAGI. The CDR3 is 12 amino acids. DNA for the CDR3: TGTGCCAGCGCGAGGAGAGGGGAAAAACTGTTTTTT. It is translated as CASARRGEKLFF.

The DNA for the CDR3 is TGTGCCAGCAGTGACGGCCAGCGGGGTCCCCTCCACTTT. Its protein is CASSDGQRGPLHF. V gene TRBV6-1 combines with J gene TRBJ1-6, with no clear D. The V gene lost 3 bases and the J gene lost 13 bases, with 13 bases spanning the gap. The germline V gene encodes CDR1 MNHNS and CDR2 SASEGT. The CDR3 is 13 amino acids.

The table lists this clone with a count of one. The chain combines TRBV5-1 with TRBJ1-4; D ambiguous. V was trimmed by 4 bases and J by 0 bases, leaving 16 bases between them. Germline CDR1 reads SGHRS; CDR2 reads YFSETQ. This CDR3 comprises 17 residues. In DNA, the CDR3 is TGCGCCAGCAGCCCGAGCCCCCTAAGATCAACTAATGAAAAACTGTTTTTT. This codes for CASSPSPLRSTNEKLFF.

This clone was detected once. This chain links TRBV10-3 with TRBJ1-1; D ambiguous. This CDR3 spans 15 amino acids. Per the germline V gene, CDR1 is ENHRY and CDR2 is SYGVKD. With 4 bases removed from V and 0 bases from J, the gap between germline ends came to 12 bases. CDR3 bases: TGTGCCATCAGTGTGTCAGTTAGTATGAACACTGAAGCTTTCTTT. Amino acid sequence: CAISVSVSMNTEAFF.

The rearrangement joins TRBV5-4 to TRBJ2-2, with TRBD1 as a possible D gene (6 bases). V was shortened by 4 bases and J by 0 bases, with 16 bases between the two germline ends. The germline gives CDR1 SGHNT, CDR2 YYREEE (reference sequence). The CDR3 has 17 amino acids. CDR3 in DNA: TGTGCCAGCAGCGAAAAAACTAGACAGGCGAACACCGGGGAGCTGTTTTTT. Translation gives CASSEKTRQANTGELFF.

The CDR3 is CASSTAGLAGRNEQFF. The CDR3 DNA reads as TGTGCCAGTAGTACTGCGGGACTAGCGGGGAGGAATGAGCAGTTCTTC. This chain connects TRBV19 to TRBJ2-1, with 13 bases fitting TRBD2. Germline V gene data show CDR1 as LNHDA and CDR2 as SQIVND (reference sequence). The CDR3 loop spans 16 amino acids. With V trimmed by 4 bases and J by 7 bases, 7 bases remained unmatched.